A single T cell receptor beta chain is shown here with its context. Its antigen is unidentified. This sample was taken from a study of CD8+ T cells in alopecia areata. The study's findings and limits: Tissue-resident alphabeta T cells belonging to normal skin likewise get sequenced within scalp specimens. Researchers report lesional scalp, most notably alopecia totalis/universalis, outstripped normal scalp in clonality.

Trimming cost V 3 bases and J 6 bases; bases outside gene matches: 11. CDR1 and CDR2 from the germline V gene are MNHEY and SMNVEV (reference sequence). The CDR3 totals 16 residues. Extracted from the samples, RNA was reverse transcribed into cDNA to serve as the sequencing template. Clones were sequenced by immunoSEQ multiplex PCR, and TCRdb holds only the in-frame ones, with some missing. The table has over 150,000 clones, around three fifths seen once; the top ten hold around 15%. The chain uses TRBV27 and TRBJ2-1; 7 positions agree with TRBD2. Specimen: CD4+ T cells sorted from blood, collected at week 0. The receptor was derived from a human donor with alopecia areata. Written as DNA, the CDR3 is TGTGCCAGCAGTTTTAGTGGGGGGGGGAGACTCAATGAGCAGTTCTTC. It specifies CASSFSGGGRLNEQFF.